This T cell receptor (beta chain) was obtained from a study of blood T cell repertoires in COVID-19. In the study overall: Collection of acute and convalescent COVID-19 samples took place in the United States, Italy and Spain. The cDNA or gDNA used as material had been derived from T cells, B-cell-depleted T cells, or PBMCs.

Per the study methods: The assay estimated nucleated cells by amplifying reference gene primers. Assay used: immunoSEQ multiplex PCR; TCRdb lists only in-frame clones, some missing. V and J calls and clone size come straight from that table; D and trimming were deduced from the DNA. The sample records about 120,000 clones, 84% being singletons. V was cut by 5 bases and J by 4 bases, with 6 bases left in between. The germline V gene has CDR1 MGHDK and CDR2 SYGVNS. The CDR3 totals 11 residues. V is TRBV25-1 and J is TRBJ2-7, with a weak D call TRBD2 (6 bases). Sequencing was carried out using peripheral blood. This clonotype was obtained from a woman aged 40 to 49 with acute or convalescent COVID-19. The chain's CDR3 is CASSRGYEQYF. CDR3 in DNA: TGTGCCAGCAGTCGGGGGTACGAGCAGTACTTC.